The 27 T cell receptor beta chains reported below all come from one sample, sequenced in a study of tumor-infiltrating lymphocytes in primary liver carcinoma. Starting from around 0.45 ug of total RNA, TCR beta cDNA was produced with a primer in the constant region. Three rounds of nested multiplex PCR with slightly modified ARM-PCR produced TCR beta libraries. TRBV1-TRBV30 forward primers paired with a C-beta reverse primer drove the first two PCR rounds, about 9 cycles each. TCRdb reprocessed the multiplex PCR reads via MiXCR and lists one record per CDR3 protein. The data show about 330,000 distinct CDR3 sequences, approximately 65% seen once. Extraction also yielded germline DNA, while blood RNA was obtained from unsorted whole blood. Sequences were obtained from peripheral blood. These receptors came from a middle-aged man with primary liver carcinoma and hepatitis B virus infection.

Comments on this clonotype: One end of the junction fails to match germline, which may point to a read error. This chain uses TRBV10-3 with TRBJ1-5; 9 nucleotides agree with TRBD1. This CDR3 region has 17 residues. Germline CDR1 and CDR2: ENHRY and SYGVKD. The CDR3 sequence: CALSDLPGQGRHQPQHF. In nucleotides, the CDR3 is TGTGCCCTCAGTGACTTACCGGGACAGGGTCGCCATCAGCCCCAGCATTTT.

This chain connects TRBV6-5 to TRBJ2-5; TRBD2 matches at 15 bases. This CDR3 comprises 18 residues. The V gene's germline CDR1 is MNHEY and CDR2 SVGAGI. DNA for the CDR3: TGTGGCAGTACCGGACTAGCGGGAGGGCTTGAACACCAAGAGACCCAGTACTTC. Its protein is CGSTGLAGGLEHQETQYF.

This clonotype has a single count. The chain links TRBV5-5 to TRBJ2-5, with TRBD1 identical over 8 bases. Germline trimming cut 6 bases from V and 7 bases from J; bases unmatched to any gene: 11. Per the germline V gene, CDR1 is SGHKS and CDR2 is YYEKEE (reference sequence). CDR3 length equals 14 residues. As DNA, the CDR3 is TGTGCCAGCACCGTTGGACAGGGAGTCGGGACCCAGTACTTC. The encoded protein is CASTVGQGVGTQYF.

In its sample, this clonotype was seen a few times. It may be a read error: a sequence one base away is much more abundant. The chain links TRBV5-1 to TRBJ1-2; the D is unclear. Germline lookup yields CDR1 SGHRS and CDR2 YFSETQ. The CDR3 runs to 13 residues. Trimming left V 9 bases short and J 8 bases short, with 20 bases between. The CDR3 reads CAISSTNAIGYTF. The CDR3 bases are TGCGCCATCAGTTCGACCAACGCTATCGGCTACACCTTC.

This clonotype has only a few counts. This chain links TRBV11-2 with TRBJ2-7; D gene unclear. The CDR3 length is 13 residues. V was clipped by 0 bases and J by 13 bases, with 16 bases between them. The germline V gene encodes CDR1 SGHAT and CDR2 FQNNGV. The DNA of the CDR3 is TGTGCCAGCAGCTTAGACTCTGGCTACGAGTACTACTTC. Amino acids: CASSLDSGYEYYF.

This clonotype was observed once. Sequence at one end of the junction differs from germline and may be a read error. The rearrangement uses TRBV28 and TRBJ1-1, with a tentative D call TRBD1 (6 bases). Germline-derived CDR1 and CDR2 are MDHEN and SYDVKM. The CDR3 is 15 amino acids. In DNA form, the CDR3 reads TGTGCCAGTAGTTTACCATTAGGACAGAAGACTGAAGCTTTCTTT. Its translation is CASSLPLGQKTEAFF.

This chain joins TRBV5-5 and TRBJ2-7; the D gene is possibly TRBD2 (6 bases). This CDR3 spans 15 amino acids. CDR1 and CDR2 (germline): SGHKS, YYEKEE (reference sequence). The V and J ends lost 6 bases and 0 bases respectively, with 16 bases between them. The chain's CDR3 is CASTFFWGLSYEQYF. For the CDR3, the DNA is TGTGCCAGCACCTTCTTCTGGGGACTCTCCTACGAGCAGTACTTC.

This clonotype was picked up a small number of times. The chain has TRBV5-1 and TRBJ2-3; TRBD2 is a possible D gene (6 bases). This CDR3 has 15 residues. CDR1 and CDR2 (germline): SGHRS, YFSETQ. The V gene lost 3 bases and the J gene lost 7 bases, with 18 bases spanning the gap. The CDR3 here is CASSYTGTQPNTQYF. In DNA form, the CDR3 reads TGCGCCAGCAGCTATACCGGGACTCAACCAAATACGCAGTATTTT.

This clonotype was seen many times. V and J are TRBV6-5 and TRBJ2-7, with D possibly TRBD2 on 5 matching bases. Looked up from germline, CDR1 is MNHEY and CDR2 is SVGAGI. This CDR3 comprises 13 residues. Trimming shortened V by 6 bases and J by 9 bases, and 18 bases separated the two germline ends. In DNA form, the CDR3 reads TGTGCCAGCAGCACTAGGAGCCCGGCTGGGCAGTACTTC. Protein sequence: CASSTRSPAGQYF.

Concerning this clonotype itself: At one boundary the junction diverges from the germline segment, which might be a read error. The chain carries TRBV19 and TRBJ2-7; 8 bases align to TRBD2. The CDR3 contains 16 residues. From germline, CDR1 is LNHDA and CDR2 SQIVND (reference sequence). CDR3 sequence: CASSGTGGEGPYEQHF. The DNA for the CDR3 is TGTGCCAGTAGCGGGACGGGAGGGGAGGGCCCCTACGAGCAGCACTTC.

Notes on this clonotype: A single base separates this from a much larger clone, so it may be a read error. The chain couples TRBV6-2 or TRBV6-3 to TRBJ1-1; tentative D call: TRBD1 (6 bases). This CDR3 is built from 15 residues. Trimming removed 9 bases at V and 5 bases at J, with 22 bases between. CDR1 is MNHEY and CDR2 is SVGEGT in the germline V gene. CDR3 residues: CASPDRLTIRTEAFF. CDR3 sequence (DNA): TGTGCCAGTCCAGACAGGCTCACCATTAGGACTGAAGCTTTCTTT.

To note about this clonotype: With a much larger clone just one base away, this may be a read error. The chain couples TRBV6-6 to TRBJ2-6; TRBD2 is a possible D gene (5 bases). The CDR3 totals 16 residues. Germline CDR1 MNHNY, CDR2 SVGAGI (reference sequence). CDR3 loop: CDSSYLELGEANVLTF. The CDR3 nucleotides are TGTGACAGCAGTTACCTTGAGTTGGGAGAGGCCAACGTCCTGACTTTC.

Regarding this clonotype: Since no conserved phenylalanine or tryptophan closes the CDR3, a read error is the likely cause. J is TRBJ2-1 and V is TRBV29-1; the match to TRBD2 covers 14 bases. Trimming removed 6 bases from V and 3 bases from J; junction bases left unmatched: 1. The CDR3 extends over 14 amino acids. Germline values: CDR1 SQVTM, CDR2 ANQGSEA. The CDR3 sequence: CSVGTSGSYNEQFL. The CDR3 coding sequence is TGCAGCGTAGGGACTAGCGGGAGCTACAATGAGCAGTTCCTC.

Concerning this clonotype: The missing conserved phenylalanine or tryptophan at the end of this CDR3 makes a read error likely. It is unclear where the CDR3 begins or ends on the DNA, so no DNA is shown, and the CDR3 is as TCRdb lists it. The V and J genes are TRBV11-2 and TRBJ2-5. Germline CDR1 SGHAT, CDR2 FQNNGV. Inclusive of both ends, the CDR3 amounts to 15 amino acids. The CDR3 sequence is CARSFEWSQRETQYY.

This clonotype was counted many times. V is TRBV10-3 and J is TRBJ2-2, with a possible D match to TRBD1 (6 bases). Germline V gives CDR1 ENHRY, CDR2 SYGVKD. The CDR3 has 16 amino acids. Between the trimmed V and J ends, which lost 2 bases and 1 base, there was a span of 11 bases. Written as DNA, the CDR3 is TGTGCCATCAGTGAGACCCTGGACAGGAACACCGGGGAGCTGTTTTTT. Amino acid sequence: CAISETLDRNTGELFF.

A word on this clonotype: A read error may produce the germline difference seen at one junction end. CDR3 nucleotides: TGTGCCAACAGCTATCGGGGGGGCTCCGAGCAGTACTTC. Its translation: CANSYRGGSEQYF. This rearrangement joins TRBV11-2 to TRBJ2-7; TRBD2 matches at 8 bases. This CDR3 is 13 amino acids long. CDR1 is SGHAT, CDR2 FQNNGV, per germline. Variable domain in full (rest from reference TRBV11-2 and TRBJ2-7): EAGVAQSPRYKIIEKRQSVAFWCNPISGHATLYWYQQILGQGPKLLIQFQNNGVVDDSQLPKDRFSAERLKGVDSTLKIQPAKLEDSAVYLCANSYRGGSEQYFGPGTRLTVT.

This clonotype was picked up one time. With a much larger clone just one base away, this may be a read error. This sequence joins TRBV11-2 and TRBJ1-5, with D unclear. The germline V gene has CDR1 SGHAT and CDR2 FQNNGV. The CDR3 runs to 17 residues. This CDR3 reads CASSPGRRLYSYQPQHF. CDR3 DNA sequence: TGCGCCAGCAGCCCCGGGCGTCGGCTTTATAGCTATCAGCCCCAGCATTTT.

As concerns this clonotype: A much larger clone sits a single nucleotide away, making a read error possible. The J gene is TRBJ1-2, the V gene TRBV4-2, with D unclear. The CDR3 length is 14 residues. The germline gives CDR1 LGHNA, CDR2 YNFKEQ. V lost 2 bases and J lost 4, with 11 bases in between. CDR3 loop: CASSQMDGFYGYTF. The CDR3 nucleotides read TGTGCCAGCAGCCAAATGGACGGTTTCTATGGCTACACCTTC.

In regard to this clonotype: Likely a read error: the CDR3 ends without its conserved phenylalanine or tryptophan. This chain joins TRBV4-2 and TRBJ2-3; 9 nucleotides line up with TRBD2. The J segment lost 0 bases and the V segment lost 2 bases, leaving 6 bases of the junction unmatched. Germline lookup yields CDR1 LGHNA and CDR2 YNFKEQ. The CDR3 runs to 17 residues. The CDR3: CASSQNSGSGSTDTQYY. The CDR3 nucleotides are TGTGCCAGCAGCCAAAATAGCGGGAGTGGTAGCACAGATACGCAGTATTAT.

Only one count was recorded for this clonotype. This may be a read error: a much more frequent sequence differs by one nucleotide. This chain connects TRBV6-6 to TRBJ1-3; D is ambiguous. Germline V lookup: CDR1 MNHNY, CDR2 SVGAGI (reference sequence). This CDR3 region has 14 residues. The CDR3 DNA reads TGTTCCAGCAGTTGGACCCAGCCTGGAAACACCATATATTTT. It is translated as CSSSWTQPGNTIYF.

In its sample, this clonotype was seen a few times. The V and J genes are TRBV4-1 and TRBJ2-5, with D unclear. In germline, CDR1 is MGHRA, CDR2 YSYEKL. V lost 1 base to trimming and J lost 2 bases, with 5 bases between them. The CDR3 has 13 residues. The CDR3 nucleotides are TGCGCCAGCAGCCAAGGGCCTCAAGAGACCCAGTACTTC. This codes for CASSQGPQETQYF.

This chain links TRBV5-6 with TRBJ1-1; D gene ambiguous. CDR1 is SGHDT and CDR2 is YYEEEE in the germline V gene. The CDR3 spans 13 residues. Trimming took 2 bases from V and 5 from J, leaving 10 bases between them. CDR3 nucleotide sequence: TGTGCCAGCAGCTTTGGGGTAGGAACTGAAGCTTTCTTT. It is translated as CASSFGVGTEAFF.

This chain's CDR3 is CASTRDGINTEAFF. CDR3 bases: TGTGCCAGCACCAGAGACGGCATTAACACTGAAGCTTTCTTT. The chain is built from TRBV11-2 and TRBJ1-1; D remains ambiguous. Between the trimmed V and J ends, which lost 7 bases and 2 bases, there was a span of 14 bases. Germline CDR1 reads SGHAT; CDR2 reads FQNNGV. This CDR3 has 14 amino acids.

The gene calls are TRBV12-3 or TRBV12-4 and TRBJ2-1; 8 nucleotides match TRBD2. With 7 bases clipped from V and 8 bases from J, the junction kept 10 bases outside the gene matches. The CDR3 extends over 14 amino acids. This CDR3 reads CASTLREGRDEQFF. For the CDR3, the DNA is TGTGCCAGCACCTTACGGGAGGGCCGGGATGAGCAGTTCTTC.

The chain employs TRBV29-1 and TRBJ2-7; a weak D match, TRBD1 (6 bases). Germline CDR1 reads SQVTM; CDR2 reads ANQGSEA. V gave up 1 base and J gave up 1 base, with 20 bases separating them. The CDR3 extends over 17 amino acids. DNA of the CDR3: TGCAGCGTTGAAGTGTTAATCCTGGACAGTAAGTCCTACGAGCAGTACTTC. Translated, it gives CSVEVLILDSKSYEQYF.

The chain recombines TRBV14 with TRBJ2-1, with D hard to call. The CDR3 has 12 residues. Trimming stripped 11 bases from V and 4 bases from J, with 12 bases between. The germline gives CDR1 SGHDN, CDR2 FVKESK. Here the CDR3 reads CAGTYAYNEQFF. The CDR3 DNA sequence: TGTGCCGGCACTTATGCTTACAATGAGCAGTTCTTC. Based on the CDR3 plus reference TRBV14 and TRBJ2-1, the full variable domain is EAGVTQFPSHSVIEKGQTVTLRCDPISGHDNLYWYRRVMGKEIKFLLHFVKESKQDESGMPNNRFLAERTGGTYSTLKVQPAELEDSGVYFCAGTYAYNEQFFGPGTRLTVL.

In its sample, this clonotype was seen a few times. The V call is TRBV11-1, the J call TRBJ2-1; a weak D match, TRBD1 (6 bases). V gave up 5 bases and J gave up 8 bases, with 16 bases separating them. Germline V CDR1 and CDR2: SGHAT, FQDESV (reference sequence). The length of the CDR3 is 14 residues. CDR3 in amino acids: CASSRSGGRDEQFF. CDR3 sequence (DNA): TGTGCCAGCAGCCGAAGTGGGGGCCGGGATGAGCAGTTCTTC.